A single sample is the source of the 2 T cell receptor beta chains below, sequenced in a study of T-cell memory formation after mild COVID-19. Via MiXCR, TCRdb re-called the 5' RACE reads, giving one row per CDR3 protein. The repertoire holds approximately 230,000 distinct CDR3 sequences, with about 16% as singletons. Sequencing was done on a sample of PBMCs or a T cell subset sorted from them (not recorded which). Receptors were obtained from a man between 18 and 29 years old who had mild COVID-19 (a few samples of this study predate the infection). Cell type and time point are not known.

This clonotype was counted ten times or more. The chain combines TRBV7-9 with TRBJ1-4; D unclear. V was shortened by 3 bases and J by 4 bases, with 9 bases between the two germline ends. The CDR3 is 14 amino acids. Germline loops: CDR1 SEHNR, CDR2 FQNEAQ (reference sequence). In DNA, the CDR3 is TGTGCCAGCAGCTTTGGAGGGAGTAATGAAAAACTGTTTTTT. Its protein is CASSFGGSNEKLFF.

The V gene is TRBV9, the J gene TRBJ2-5; D call uncertain. The V and J ends lost 0 bases and 3 bases respectively, with 6 bases between them. The CDR3 extends over 13 amino acids. CDR1 and CDR2 (germline): SGDLS, YYNGEE. CDR3 bases: TGTGCCAGCAGCGTAGGAGGCAAAGAGACCCAGTACTTC. It translates to CASSVGGKETQYF. Using reference TRBV9 and TRBJ2-5 for the parts outside the CDR3, the full variable domain is DSGVTQTPKHLITATGQRVTLRCSPRSGDLSVYWYQQSLDQGLQFLIQYYNGEERAKGNILERFSAQQFPDLHSELNLSSLELGDSALYFCASSVGGKETQYFGPGTRLLVL.